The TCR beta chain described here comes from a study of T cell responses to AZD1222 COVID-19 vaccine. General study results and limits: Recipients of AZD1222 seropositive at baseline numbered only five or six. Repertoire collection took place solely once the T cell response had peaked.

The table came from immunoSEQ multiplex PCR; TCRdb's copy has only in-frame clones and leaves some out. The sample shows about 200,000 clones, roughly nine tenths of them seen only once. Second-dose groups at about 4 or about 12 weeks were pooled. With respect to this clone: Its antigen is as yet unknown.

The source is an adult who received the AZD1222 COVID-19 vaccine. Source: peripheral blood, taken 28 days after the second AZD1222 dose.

CDR3 in DNA: TGTGCCAGCAGCTTGGATGTAGCTGATTCTACGGAGCAGTACTTC. This translates into CASSLDVADSTEQYF. The gene calls are TRBV5-4 and TRBJ2-7; no reliable D call. The CDR3 runs to 15 residues. Germline V gene sequence: CDR1 SGHNT, CDR2 YYREEE (reference sequence). V gave up 0 bases and J gave up 7 bases, with 17 bases separating them. Full variable domain (rest looked up from reference TRBV5-4 and TRBJ2-7): ETGVTQSPTHLIKTRGQQVTLRCSSQSGHNTVSWYQQALGQGPQFIFQYYREEENGRGNFPPRFSGLQFPNYSSELNVNALELDDSALYLCASSLDVADSTEQYFGPGTRLTVT.